Presented here are 3 T cell receptor beta chains from one specimen sequenced in a study of shared clonotypes between healthy human individuals. The method was immunoSEQ multiplex PCR; TCRdb's version includes in-frame clones alone and lacks a portion of them. The sample has about 2.3 million clones, approximately 95% seen once; the top ten hold about 0.39%. Input material: naive CD4+ T cells from PBMCs. Documented subset: CD45RA+ positively selected. The origin of the receptors is a man aged 18 to 30 in good health. Some clones in this sample may be carry-over from other donors' samples.

The chain recombines TRBV11-2 with TRBJ2-7; 10 bases align to TRBD2. The CDR3 covers 15 residues. J lost 2 bases, V lost 3 bases, and 4 bases had no gene match. Germline V gives CDR1 SGHAT, CDR2 FQNNGV. The CDR3 protein is CASSLGTSATYEQYF. CDR3 in DNA: TGTGCCAGCAGCTTGGGGACTAGCGCTACCTACGAGCAGTACTTC. Looking up the rest from reference TRBV11-2 and TRBJ2-7 gives the full variable domain: EAGVAQSPRYKIIEKRQSVAFWCNPISGHATLYWYQQILGQGPKLLIQFQNNGVVDDSQLPKDRFSAERLKGVDSTLKIQPAKLEDSAVYLCASSLGTSATYEQYFGPGTRLTVT.

The table lists this clone with a count of one. The rearrangement uses TRBV2 and TRBJ2-6, with D perhaps TRBD1 (6 bases). Trimming took 2 bases from V and 4 from J, leaving 12 bases between them. This CDR3 region has 16 residues. In germline, CDR1 is SNHLY, CDR2 FYNNEI. CDR3 coding DNA: TGTGCCAGCAGTGAAACGGCAGGGGTCGGGGCCAACGTCCTGACTTTC. Its protein product is CASSETAGVGANVLTF.

The V call is TRBV7-8, the J call TRBJ2-7, with a weak D call TRBD2 (5 bases). V was shortened by 5 bases and J by 2 bases, with 13 bases between the two germline ends. The CDR3 runs 14 residues. Germline V gene data show CDR1 as SGHVS and CDR2 as FQNEAQ. CDR3 bases: TGTGCCAGCAGCCTGGGGAGCGGAACCTACGAGCAGTACTTC. The encoded protein is CASSLGSGTYEQYF.